The sequence of this TCR beta chain was determined in a study of T-cell reconstitution after alpha-beta-depleted transplantation in children. This clonotype is judged medium-sized. Its antigen is unidentified. Unique molecular identifiers were used in preparing the TCRbeta library. TCRdb itself ran the PCR reads through MiXCR, one entry per CDR3 protein. The sample yields thousands of distinct CDR3 sequences, approximately 24% seen once. This CDR3 is built from 14 residues. In germline, CDR1 is SGHVS, CDR2 FQNEAQ. Losses at the gene ends were 3 bases for V and 8 bases for J; bases not matched to a gene: 4. Study-wide points: In patients about two months after transplant, alpha-beta T cells reportedly arose from several hundred expanded graft clones. When one year had passed after transplant, most T-cell counts and diversity came from newly produced T cells.

The genes are TRBV7-8 and TRBJ2-7; 13 positions agree with TRBD2. Material: PBMCs, mostly from graft donor cells, obtained 60 days after TCRalphabeta/CD19-depleted stem cell transplant. The origin of this receptor is a male patient aged 2 to 10 who had a stem cell transplant for acute lymphoblastic leukemia, so the T cells may come from the graft donor. The CDR3 DNA is TGTGCCAGCAGCTTCGGGACTAGCGGGACCCAGCAGTACTTC. Translating it yields CASSFGTSGTQQYF.